The rows below give T cell receptor beta chains drawn from one sample of a study of T cell responses to AZD1222 COVID-19 vaccine. Sequencing used immunoSEQ multiplex PCR; TCRdb keeps in-frame clones, though not all of them. Here the sample spans 120,000 or so clones, about 87% being singletons. Sequenced here: peripheral blood, sampled on day 0 of AZD1222 vaccination. The source is an adult in good health. Each CDR3 is given with its conserved first and last residue. A D gene is named only where the DNA matches it firmly. Expanded clones are given a class, and other clones once, few, many or no size at all.

j_gene: TRBJ2-7
d_gene: NA
v_gene: TRBV5-1
abundance: NA
CDR3aa: CASSLVPGSYEQYF
CDR3nt: TGCGCCAGCAGCTTGGTACCAGGTTCCTACGAGCAGTACTTC

j_gene: TRBJ1-2
d_gene: TRBD1
v_gene: TRBV28
abundance: NA
CDR3aa: CASSFQGEGYGYTF
CDR3nt: TGTGCCAGCAGTTTTCAGGGGGAAGGCTATGGCTACACCTTC

j_gene: TRBJ2-1
d_gene: TRBD2
v_gene: TRBV19
abundance: once
CDR3aa: CASSVRTSGRATSYNEQFF
CDR3nt: TGTGCCAGTAGTGTCCGGACTAGCGGGAGGGCCACGTCCTACAATGAGCAGTTCTTC

j_gene: TRBJ1-2
d_gene: TRBD1
v_gene: TRBV18
abundance: NA
CDR3aa: CASSPANRDREGGYTF
CDR3nt: TGTGCCAGCTCACCCGCAAACCGGGACAGGGAAGGGGGCTACACCTTC

j_gene: TRBJ1-2
d_gene: NA
v_gene: TRBV5-1
abundance: NA
CDR3aa: CASSGRQNNYGYTF
CDR3nt: TGCGCCAGCAGCGGGAGACAGAATAACTATGGCTACACCTTC

j_gene: TRBJ1-5
d_gene: TRBD1
v_gene: TRBV3-1/TRBV3-2
abundance: NA
CDR3aa: CASSPGTGDNQPQHF
CDR3nt: TGTGCCAGCAGCCCCGGGACAGGAGACAATCAGCCCCAGCATTTT

j_gene: TRBJ1-1
d_gene: TRBD1
v_gene: TRBV5-1
abundance: NA
CDR3aa: CASSSWTGFDTEAFF
CDR3nt: TGCGCCAGCAGCTCCTGGACAGGGTTCGACACTGAAGCTTTCTTT

j_gene: TRBJ2-7
d_gene: NA
v_gene: TRBV4-1
abundance: NA
CDR3aa: CASSQDLSTTYEQYF
CDR3nt: TGCGCCAGCAGCCAAGACTTATCCACCACCTACGAGCAGTACTTC

j_gene: TRBJ1-2
d_gene: NA
v_gene: TRBV2
abundance: NA
CDR3aa: CASNDGYGYTF
CDR3nt: TGTGCCAGCAATGACGGTTATGGCTACACCTTC

j_gene: TRBJ2-7
d_gene: NA
v_gene: TRBV15
abundance: NA
CDR3aa: CATSREADSSYEQYF
CDR3nt: TGTGCCACCAGCAGAGAAGCTGACAGCTCCTACGAGCAGTACTTC

j_gene: TRBJ1-2
d_gene: NA
v_gene: TRBV5-5
abundance: once
CDR3aa: CASSPGLTLGRYGYTF
CDR3nt: TGTGCCAGCAGCCCGGGACTCACCTTAGGACGCTATGGCTACACCTTC

j_gene: TRBJ2-3
d_gene: TRBD2
v_gene: TRBV7-6
abundance: NA
CDR3aa: CASSLSGRAADTQYF
CDR3nt: TGTGCCAGCAGCTTAAGCGGGAGGGCAGCAGATACGCAGTATTTT

j_gene: TRBJ1-2
d_gene: TRBD1
v_gene: TRBV6-5
abundance: NA
CDR3aa: CASVGRPGGNGYTF
CDR3nt: TGTGCCAGCGTGGGGCGGCCAGGGGGCAATGGCTACACCTTC

j_gene: TRBJ2-1
d_gene: NA
v_gene: TRBV3-1/TRBV3-2
abundance: NA
CDR3aa: CASSRDRQGEQFF
CDR3nt: TGTGCCAGCAGCCGGGACCGTCAAGGTGAGCAGTTCTTC

j_gene: TRBJ1-1
d_gene: NA
v_gene: TRBV5-6
abundance: NA
CDR3aa: CASSHTQGGLKGDEAFF
CDR3nt: TGTGCCAGCAGCCACACCCAAGGGGGACTGAAAGGTGACGAAGCTTTCTTT

j_gene: TRBJ2-7
d_gene: TRBD1
v_gene: TRBV19
abundance: NA
CDR3aa: CASSMGTGGFYEQYF
CDR3nt: TGTGCCAGTAGTATGGGTACAGGGGGCTTTTACGAGCAGTACTTC

j_gene: TRBJ2-1
d_gene: NA
v_gene: TRBV6-2/TRBV6-3
abundance: once
CDR3aa: CASSPTGQDEQFF
CDR3nt: TGTGCCAGCAGCCCGACAGGTCAGGATGAGCAGTTCTTC

j_gene: TRBJ2-2
d_gene: NA
v_gene: TRBV28
abundance: NA
CDR3aa: CASRDSRTGELFF
CDR3nt: TGTGCCAGCAGGGACTCCCGAACCGGGGAGCTGTTTTTT

j_gene: TRBJ1-2
d_gene: TRBD1
v_gene: TRBV19
abundance: NA
CDR3aa: CASSPPGTGGRYGYTF
CDR3nt: TGTGCCAGTAGTCCCCCCGGGACAGGGGGCAGATATGGCTACACCTTC

j_gene: TRBJ1-2
d_gene: TRBD1
v_gene: TRBV30
abundance: NA
CDR3aa: CAWSSGQGGGYTF
CDR3nt: TGTGCCTGGAGTTCAGGACAGGGGGGAGGCTACACCTTC

j_gene: TRBJ1-2
d_gene: NA
v_gene: TRBV18
abundance: NA
CDR3aa: CASSPPGSLDYGYTF
CDR3nt: TGTGCCAGCTCACCACCAGGTAGCCTGGACTATGGCTACACCTTC

j_gene: TRBJ2-3
d_gene: NA
v_gene: TRBV11-2
abundance: NA
CDR3aa: CASSPWGSTDTQYF
CDR3nt: TGTGCCAGCAGCCCGTGGGGGTCAACAGATACGCAGTATTTT

j_gene: TRBJ2-2
d_gene: TRBD2
v_gene: TRBV19
abundance: NA
CDR3aa: CASSTGTSTGELFF
CDR3nt: TGTGCCAGTAGTACAGGGACTAGCACCGGGGAGCTGTTTTTT

j_gene: TRBJ2-7
d_gene: TRBD1
v_gene: TRBV15
abundance: NA
CDR3aa: CATMLSGTGYYEQYF
CDR3nt: TGTGCCACCATGCTTTCCGGGACAGGGTATTACGAGCAGTACTTC

j_gene: TRBJ1-6
d_gene: NA
v_gene: TRBV15
abundance: few
CDR3aa: CATSRAALNSPLHF
CDR3nt: TGTGCCACCAGCAGAGCTGCCCTTAATTCACCCCTCCACTTT

j_gene: TRBJ1-4
d_gene: TRBD1
v_gene: TRBV18
abundance: NA
CDR3aa: CASSPPGQPNEKLFF
CDR3nt: TGTGCCAGCTCACCTCCGGGACAGCCTAATGAAAAACTGTTTTTT

j_gene: TRBJ1-2
d_gene: NA
v_gene: TRBV5-6
abundance: NA
CDR3aa: CASSSLAWDGYTF
CDR3nt: TGTGCCAGCAGCTCGTTGGCTTGGGATGGCTACACCTTC